This T cell receptor beta chain derives from a study of T cell responses to AZD1222 COVID-19 vaccine. Findings and caveats of the study: There were mostly white British donors and more females than males, and clonal diversity was possibly underestimated.

Clones were read by immunoSEQ multiplex PCR, and TCRdb kept only the in-frame ones, dropping some. This sample yields roughly 100,000 clones, of which 93% are seen a single time; less than 5% belongs to the top ten. As concerns this clone: The antigen remains undetermined.

Trimming removed 4 bases from V and 3 bases from J; junction bases left unmatched: 5. CDR1 and CDR2 (germline): SGHRS, YFSETQ. This CDR3 has 15 residues. The chain is built from TRBV5-1 and TRBJ2-2, with 8 bases lining up with TRBD1. The sequence came from an adult in good health. The starting material was peripheral blood, obtained on day 0 of AZD1222 vaccination. The CDR3 nucleotides are TGCGCCAGCAGCCAGGGGGCGATCGACACCGGGGAGCTGTTTTTT. It translates to CASSQGAIDTGELFF.